Listed here are 23 T cell receptor beta chains from one sample, sequenced in a study of shared clonotypes between healthy human individuals. The protocol was immunoSEQ multiplex PCR, while the TCRdb copy is restricted to in-frame clones and leaves out a portion. The table lists millions of clones, just over 90% of them singletons. The sequencing input was naive CD4+ T cells sorted from blood. Sample subset: CD45RA+ positively selected. Receptors were obtained from a man between 18 and 29 years old in good health.

This clone came up once. V is TRBV25-1 and J is TRBJ1-4; the D is unclear. This CDR3 region has 12 residues. Looked up from germline, CDR1 is MGHDK and CDR2 is SYGVNS. V gave up 10 bases and J gave up 7 bases, with 13 bases separating them. For the CDR3, the DNA is TGTGCCAAATACGGGATACTTGAAAAACTGTTTTTT. Its protein is CAKYGILEKLFF.

A single count supports this clone. This same CDR3 is encoded by further DNA sequences in the sample. The genes are TRBV18 and TRBJ2-7; possible D gene TRBD2, 6 bases. The CDR3 sequence is 16 residues long. Trimming removed 3 bases from V and 0 bases from J, with 15 bases in between. Germline values: CDR1 KGHSH, CDR2 LQKENI. The CDR3 DNA is TGTGCCAGCTCACCCACCGGGGGACGGAGCTCCTACGAGCAGTACTTC. Protein product: CASSPTGGRSSYEQYF.

In its sample, this clone was seen a few times. Other DNA sequences in this sample translate to the same CDR3. This rearrangement joins TRBV4-3 to TRBJ2-6; D may match TRBD1 or TRBD2 (5 bases each). The CDR3 is 16 residues long. Germline V gene lookup returns CDR1 LGHNA and CDR2 YSLEER. The V gene lost 0 bases and the J gene lost 4 bases, with 10 bases spanning the gap. The CDR3 protein is CASSQDLGAGANVLTF. CDR3 bases: TGCGCCAGCAGCCAAGATCTCGGGGCCGGGGCCAACGTCCTGACTTTC.

The V call is TRBV28, the J call TRBJ2-7; the D gene is possibly TRBD2 (5 bases). CDR3 length equals 14 residues. Trimming cost V 6 bases and J 4 bases, with 16 bases left between them. Germline assignment: CDR1 MDHEN and CDR2 SYDVKM. CDR3 nucleotide sequence: TGTGCCAGCAGCCCCGGAGGCCAGACTTACGAGCAGTACTTC. Protein sequence: CASSPGGQTYEQYF.

DNA of the CDR3: TGTGCCAGTAGTTCATATGCCGGGACACTCCTCCATCAGCCCCAGCATTTT. The encoded protein is CASSSYAGTLLHQPQHF. The rearrangement links TRBV19 to TRBJ1-5; the D gene is possibly TRBD1 (6 bases). Germline CDR1 reads LNHDA; CDR2 reads SQIVND (reference sequence). V was shortened by 5 bases and J by 5 bases, with 22 bases between the two germline ends. This CDR3 comprises 17 residues.

The V gene is TRBV9, the J gene TRBJ1-2; 7 nucleotides line up with TRBD1. V lost 4 bases and J lost 0; bases outside the gene matches: 9. Germline V gene data show CDR1 as SGDLS and CDR2 as YYNGEE. The CDR3 totals 16 residues. CDR3 DNA: TGTGCCAGCAGCCCACAGGACAGGCGCACTAACTATGGCTACACCTTC. Amino acids: CASSPQDRRTNYGYTF.

The chain carries TRBV18 and TRBJ2-2; TRBD1 aligns across 8 bases. Germline CDR1 KGHSH, CDR2 LQKENI. The CDR3 runs 17 residues. The J segment lost 4 bases and the V segment lost 3 bases, leaving 10 bases of the junction unmatched. The CDR3 bases are TGTGCCAGCTCACCCCTACTTGGACAGGGTGGCACCGGGGAGCTGTTTTTT. Translating it yields CASSPLLGQGGTGELFF.

The chain carries TRBV27 and TRBJ1-1, with TRBD1 matching 7 bases. From germline, CDR1 is MNHEY and CDR2 SMNVEV (reference sequence). The V gene end was trimmed by 4 bases and the J gene end by 2 bases; junction bases not matched to a gene: 16. The CDR3 covers 18 residues. CDR3 sequence: CASSSYLTGVGINTEAFF. The CDR3 DNA follows: TGTGCCAGCAGTTCATACCTAACAGGGGTAGGGATTAACACTGAAGCTTTCTTT.

CDR3 in amino acids: CASSPGTGGAYRELFF. In nucleotides, the CDR3 is TGTGCCAGCAGCCCCGGGACAGGGGGCGCTTACCGGGAGCTGTTTTTT. This sequence joins TRBV11-3 and TRBJ2-2; 12 positions agree with TRBD1. The trim removed 5 bases at V and 9 bases at J, leaving 10 bases unmatched. CDR3 size: 16 residues. CDR1 and CDR2 (germline): SGHNT, YENEEA.

The gene calls are TRBV7-2 and TRBJ2-3, with a tentative D call TRBD2 (5 bases). CDR3 length equals 14 residues. Germline assignment: CDR1 SGHTA and CDR2 FQGNSA. Trimming stripped 5 bases from V and 5 bases from J, with 14 bases between. CDR3 amino acids: CASSVSGLGDTQYF. CDR3 nucleotide sequence: TGTGCCAGCAGCGTCAGCGGCCTGGGAGATACGCAGTATTTT.

The chain joins TRBV10-3 to TRBJ1-6; D gene uncertain. CDR1 and CDR2 from the germline V gene are ENHRY and SYGVKD. The V and J ends lost 10 bases and 12 bases respectively, with 19 bases between them. The CDR3 covers 13 residues. The DNA of the CDR3 is TGTGCCACCACGCCCGATGGGATACTACCCCTCCACTTT. Protein product: CATTPDGILPLHF.

This chain connects TRBV11-3 to TRBJ1-1; 7 bases agree with TRBD1. The CDR3 runs 15 residues. V dropped 5 bases and J dropped 2; count of bases not matched to a gene: 8. Germline CDR1 reads SGHNT; CDR2 reads YENEEA. CDR3 bases: TGTGCCAGCAGCGCCGGCGGGACAGCCAACACTGAAGCTTTCTTT. As protein: CASSAGGTANTEAFF.

J is TRBJ2-1 and V is TRBV4-3; D not resolved. Per germline, CDR1 LGHNA and CDR2 YSLEER. V lost 0 bases and J 3 bases, leaving 6 bases between the germline ends. The CDR3 length is 14 residues. The CDR3 region is CASSQDAGYNEQFF. CDR3 bases: TGCGCCAGCAGCCAAGATGCAGGCTACAATGAGCAGTTCTTC.

The chain joins TRBV6-5 to TRBJ1-2, with D unresolved. This CDR3 has 14 residues. The V gene's germline CDR1 is MNHEY and CDR2 SVGAGI. Trimming shortened V by 0 bases and J by 4 bases, and 9 bases separated the two germline ends. CDR3 coding DNA: TGTGCCAGCAGTTACTCGACTGAATCCTATGGCTACACCTTC. This encodes CASSYSTESYGYTF.

This chain joins TRBV9 and TRBJ2-5, with a tentative D call TRBD1 (5 bases). CDR3 length: 16 residues. The V gene's germline CDR1 is SGDLS and CDR2 YYNGEE. Deletions cut 3 bases from V and 7 bases from J, with 22 bases between. In DNA, the CDR3 is TGTGCCAGCAGCGAAAGGCGACAGTTAGCCCCAGGGACCCAGTACTTC. Translation: CASSERRQLAPGTQYF.

The V and J genes are TRBV6-1 and TRBJ2-5, with 10 bases lining up with TRBD1. Trimming took 3 bases from V and 2 from J; bases not matched to a gene: 6. The CDR3 consists of 16 residues. In germline, CDR1 is MNHNS, CDR2 SASEGT. Here the CDR3 DNA reads TGTGCCAGCAGTGAGGGACAGGGGTTATTACAAGAGACCCAGTACTTC. Translating it yields CASSEGQGLLQETQYF.

Details on this clone: At the DNA level, this CDR3 is encoded by other sequences in the same sample as well. The chain combines TRBV29-1 with TRBJ2-7, with D possibly TRBD1 on 5 matching bases. CDR3 length equals 12 residues. Germline V gene sequence: CDR1 SQVTM, CDR2 ANQGSEA. Trimming left V 4 bases short and J 4 bases short, with 11 bases between. CDR3 in amino acids: CSVGRGSYEQYF. CDR3 nucleotide sequence: TGCAGCGTTGGTAGGGGATCTTACGAGCAGTACTTC.

CDR3 sequence (DNA): TGTGCCACCCCGTCGGGGGAGGCAACTAATGAAAAACTGTTTTTT. Residues: CATPSGEATNEKLFF. The chain employs TRBV6-1 and TRBJ1-4, with D maybe TRBD1 (5 bases). Germline-derived CDR1 and CDR2 are MNHNS and SASEGT. Trimming stripped 10 bases from V and 0 bases from J, with 15 bases between. The CDR3 loop spans 15 amino acids.

The chain combines TRBV28 with TRBJ1-5, with 9 bases aligning to TRBD1. Germline CDR1 reads MDHEN; CDR2 reads SYDVKM. This CDR3 contains 18 residues. V was clipped by 5 bases and J by 4 bases; unmatched bases: 15. The CDR3 DNA reads TGTGCCAGCAGTCCCAGAGGGACAGGGCCTTTCGGGAATCAGCCCCAGCATTTT. It codes for CASSPRGTGPFGNQPQHF.

The V call is TRBV7-2, the J call TRBJ2-7; a weak D match, TRBD1 (6 bases). Per the germline V gene, CDR1 is SGHTA and CDR2 is FQGNSA. The CDR3 is 15 amino acids. V was cut by 5 bases and J by 4 bases, with 18 bases left in between. This CDR3 is CASSIGTPREYEQYF. The CDR3 nucleotides read TGTGCCAGCAGCATCGGGACACCCCGGGAATACGAGCAGTACTTC.

The CDR3 DNA is TGTGCCAGCAGCCCAACAGGGGTCCTTAATCAGCCCCAGCATTTT. It yields the protein CASSPTGVLNQPQHF. This chain uses TRBV27 with TRBJ1-5; 7 bases agree with TRBD1. Per the germline V gene, CDR1 is MNHEY and CDR2 is SMNVEV (reference sequence). J lost 4 bases, V lost 6 bases, and 9 bases had no gene match. The CDR3 consists of 15 residues.

The chain combines TRBV7-6 with TRBJ2-5, with D perhaps matching TRBD1 (5 bases). The germline V gene has CDR1 SGHVS and CDR2 FNYEAQ. Between the trimmed V and J ends, which lost 2 bases and 5 bases, there was a span of 12 bases. The CDR3 totals 14 residues. CDR3 loop: CASSLPGSWETQYF. The DNA of the CDR3 is TGTGCCAGCAGCTTACCAGGGTCGTGGGAGACCCAGTACTTC.

The chain recombines TRBV28 with TRBJ1-3; 7 nucleotides agree with TRBD1. The CDR3 has 17 residues. CDR1 and CDR2 from the germline V gene are MDHEN and SYDVKM. J lost 2 bases, V lost 5 bases, and 12 bases had no gene match. In DNA form, the CDR3 reads TGTGCCAGCAGTGGGGGAGGGAAGGGGGCGGCTGGAAACACCATATATTTT. This encodes CASSGGGKGAAGNTIYF.